The clone carrying this TCR beta chain was detected many times. The V gene lost 3 bases and the J gene lost 9 bases, with 15 bases spanning the gap. CDR3 size: 13 residues. Germline V gene data show CDR1 as DFQATT and CDR2 as SNEGSKA (reference sequence). This sample was included in a study of early T cells in non-severe SARS-CoV-2 infection. Via MiXCR, TCRdb re-called the 5' RACE reads, giving one row per CDR3 protein. The repertoire has almost 45,000 distinct CDR3 sequences, around 5.7% of them found once; the top ten carry over 10%. The chain is built from TRBV20-1 and TRBJ2-1, with D unresolved. Specimen: whole blood. This sequence was found in an adult who was a healthcare worker with PCR-confirmed SARS-CoV-2 infection or an uninfected control (not recorded which). The CDR3 region has the DNA TGCAGTGCTAGGTCGGAGTGGGTTGTTGAGCAGTTCTTC. Translated: CSARSEWVVEQFF.